These 15 T cell receptor beta chains came from one sample sequenced in a study of T cells after yellow fever vaccination. TCRdb independently ran MiXCR on the 5' RACE reads; one entry per CDR3 protein. The sample comprises some 300,000 distinct CDR3 sequences, roughly 8.7% of which are singletons, and 3% to 4% rests with the top ten. The sample here was CD4+ T cells sorted from PBMCs, taken 5 days after the yellow fever booster vaccination. The receptors here all came from a man between 18 and 29 years old who received the YFV17D yellow fever vaccine.

This clonotype was detected ten times or more. CDR3 region: CSAELGLNQPQHF. CDR3 DNA sequence: TGCAGTGCTGAGCTAGGACTCAATCAGCCCCAGCATTTT. The rearrangement links TRBV20-1 to TRBJ1-5; unclear D gene. The CDR3 has 13 amino acids. With 5 bases removed from V and 3 bases from J, the gap between germline ends came to 11 bases. Germline V gives CDR1 DFQATT, CDR2 SNEGSKA (reference sequence).

This clonotype was counted many times. CDR3 nucleotides: TGTGCCAGCAGTTCCGGGACCTCAGATACGCAGTATTTT. Amino acids: CASSSGTSDTQYF. This sequence joins TRBV6-2 or TRBV6-3 and TRBJ2-3; D is perhaps TRBD1 or TRBD2 (5 bases each). The germline V and J ends were trimmed by 4 bases and 4 bases, with 9 bases remaining between them. The CDR3 is made up of 13 amino acids. Per germline, CDR1 MNHEY and CDR2 SVGEGT.

This clonotype was detected only a few times. This chain connects TRBV27 to TRBJ1-2; 11 nucleotides agree with TRBD1. This CDR3 is 16 amino acids long. The germline V gene has CDR1 MNHEY and CDR2 SMNVEV (reference sequence). V trimming: 6 bases; J trimming: 3 bases; junction bases outside the gene matches: 9. The chain's CDR3 is CASSRTGGSFDYGYTF. The DNA of the CDR3 is TGTGCCAGCAGCCGGACAGGGGGCTCCTTCGACTATGGCTACACCTTC.

This clonotype has just a few counts. J is TRBJ1-5 and V is TRBV2; D gene ambiguous. The CDR3 is 13 residues long. Germline assignment: CDR1 SNHLY and CDR2 FYNNEI. V was cut by 10 bases and J by 7 bases, with 17 bases left in between. In DNA, the CDR3 is TGTGCCACCAATCAGGACCTCGACCAGCCCCAGCATTTT. Translated, it gives CATNQDLDQPQHF.

The chain joins TRBV24-1 to TRBJ1-1; D not certain. Trimming pared 3 bases from V and 3 bases from J, leaving 13 bases between. The CDR3 consists of 15 residues. The V gene's germline CDR1 is KGHDR and CDR2 SFDVKD. The CDR3 is CATSDPSTGDTEAFF. CDR3 sequence (DNA): TGTGCCACCAGTGATCCCTCAACCGGAGACACTGAAGCTTTCTTT.

The rearrangement links TRBV6-5 to TRBJ2-2, with 8 positions matching TRBD2. CDR1 and CDR2 (germline): MNHEY, SVGAGI. The CDR3 length is 15 residues. V was pared by 6 bases and J by 3 bases, with 6 bases of the junction left unmatched. The CDR3 loop is CASRSSGAHTGELFF. Written as DNA, the CDR3 is TGTGCCAGCAGGAGTAGCGGGGCGCACACCGGGGAGCTGTTTTTT.

This clonotype was detected only a few times. The genes are TRBV20-1 and TRBJ2-3, with unresolved D. The CDR3 extends over 12 amino acids. The V end was cut by 5 bases, the J end by 0 bases, with 6 bases between. The germline CDR1 and CDR2 sequences are DFQATT and SNEGSKA (reference sequence). The CDR3 nucleotides are TGCAGTGCTTCACAGAGCACAGATACGCAGTATTTT. Protein sequence: CSASQSTDTQYF.

The table lists this clonotype with a few counts. CDR3 coding DNA: TGCGCCAGCAGCAAGTTCTGGCAGGGGGGCATTGATGAGCAGTTCTTC. As protein: CASSKFWQGGIDEQFF. The rearrangement links TRBV5-1 to TRBJ2-1; TRBD1 might be the D (7 bases). Germline V gene sequence: CDR1 SGHRS, CDR2 YFSETQ. The CDR3 has 16 amino acids. V lost 4 bases and J lost 8, with 22 bases in between.

The rearrangement links TRBV7-2 to TRBJ1-1; D uncertain. Trimming shortened V by 4 bases and J by 11 bases, and 14 bases separated the two germline ends. CDR1 SGHTA and CDR2 FQGNSA come from the germline V gene. This CDR3 is built from 12 residues. For the CDR3, the DNA is TGTGCCAGCAGCTATGACATGACTGCTGCTTTCTTT. Translated: CASSYDMTAAFF.

The chain carries TRBV5-1 and TRBJ1-6; 8 nucleotides line up with TRBD1. The J segment lost 10 bases and the V segment lost 3 bases, leaving 6 bases of the junction unmatched. Germline assignment: CDR1 SGHRS and CDR2 YFSETQ. The CDR3 has 14 amino acids. Here the CDR3 DNA reads TGCGCCAGCAGCTCAGGGGGCGAGACATCACCCCTCCACTTT. It yields the protein CASSSGGETSPLHF.

V usage is TRBV7-2 and J usage is TRBJ2-5; D not resolved. The CDR3 totals 13 residues. Trimming stripped 8 bases from V and 1 base from J, with 11 bases between. Germline V gene lookup returns CDR1 SGHTA and CDR2 FQGNSA. CDR3 protein: CASAQLTQETQYF. The CDR3 nucleotides read TGTGCCAGCGCTCAGCTGACCCAAGAGACCCAGTACTTC.

This clonotype was detected only a few times. The chain links TRBV10-1 to TRBJ2-5, with D possibly TRBD1 on 6 matching bases. Per germline, CDR1 WNHNN and CDR2 SYGVQD (reference sequence). The length of the CDR3 is 17 residues. V was pared by 4 bases and J by 6 bases, with 24 bases between. The CDR3 coding sequence is TGCGCCAGCAGTGGATCGAAAATCCGGGACACCTTTAAGACCCAGTACTTC. Translated, it gives CASSGSKIRDTFKTQYF.

A few counts support this clonotype. The chain combines TRBV6-1 with TRBJ2-7, with a possible D match to TRBD2 (5 bases). Trimming removed 3 bases at V and 9 bases at J, with 9 bases between. The CDR3 is made up of 11 amino acids. CDR1 and CDR2 from the germline V gene are MNHNS and SASEGT. CDR3: CASSERVGQYF. In DNA, the CDR3 is TGTGCCAGCAGTGAGCGGGTCGGGCAGTACTTC.

This clonotype was seen a handful of times. The CDR3 loop reads CSATRGSYEQYF. In DNA, the CDR3 is TGCAGTGCCACCCGAGGGTCCTACGAGCAGTACTTC. The chain is built from TRBV20-1 and TRBJ2-7; possibly TRBD2 for D (5 bases). The CDR3 contains 12 residues. Trimming took off 6 bases at V and 1 base at J, with 10 bases between the two ends. Germline V gives CDR1 DFQATT, CDR2 SNEGSKA (reference sequence).

V is TRBV6-5 and J is TRBJ2-1; 10 positions match TRBD2. This CDR3 has 16 amino acids. CDR1 and CDR2 from the germline V gene are MNHEY and SVGAGI. With V trimmed by 5 bases and J by 7 bases, 11 bases remained unmatched. The CDR3 sequence: CASSDPWSGGANEQFF. CDR3 bases: TGTGCCAGCAGTGATCCTTGGAGCGGGGGGGCGAATGAGCAGTTCTTC.